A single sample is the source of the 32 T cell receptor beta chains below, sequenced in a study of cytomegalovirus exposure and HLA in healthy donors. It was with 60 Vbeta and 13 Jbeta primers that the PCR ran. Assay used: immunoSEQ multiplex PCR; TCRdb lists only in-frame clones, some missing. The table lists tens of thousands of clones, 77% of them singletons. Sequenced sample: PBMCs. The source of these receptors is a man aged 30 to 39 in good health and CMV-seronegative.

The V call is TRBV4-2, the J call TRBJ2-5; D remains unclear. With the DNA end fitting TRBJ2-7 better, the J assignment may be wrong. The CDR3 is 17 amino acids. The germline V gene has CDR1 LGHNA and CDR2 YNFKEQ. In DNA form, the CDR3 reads TGTGCCAGCAGACCGAATCGATGGGCGTTATCGAACGGCGAGCAGTACTTC. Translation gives CASRPNRWALSNGEQYF.

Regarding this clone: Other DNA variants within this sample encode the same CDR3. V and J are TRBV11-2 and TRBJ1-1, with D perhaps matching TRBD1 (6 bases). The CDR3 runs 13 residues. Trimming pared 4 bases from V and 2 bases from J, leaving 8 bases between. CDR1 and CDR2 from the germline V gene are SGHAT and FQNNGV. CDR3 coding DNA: TGTGCCAGCAGCTCGACAGGAAACACTGAAGCTTTCTTT. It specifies CASSSTGNTEAFF.

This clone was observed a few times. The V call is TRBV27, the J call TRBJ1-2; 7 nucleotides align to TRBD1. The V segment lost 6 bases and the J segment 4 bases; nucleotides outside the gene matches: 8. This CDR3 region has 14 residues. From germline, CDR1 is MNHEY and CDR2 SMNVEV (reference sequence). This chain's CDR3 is CASRQGRDSYGYTF. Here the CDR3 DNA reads TGTGCCAGCAGACAGGGGCGTGACAGCTATGGCTACACCTTC.

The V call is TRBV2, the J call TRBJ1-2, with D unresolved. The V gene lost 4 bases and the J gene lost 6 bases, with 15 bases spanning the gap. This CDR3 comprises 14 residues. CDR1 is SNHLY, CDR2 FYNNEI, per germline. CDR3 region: CASSVTTKIDGYTF. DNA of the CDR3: TGTGCCAGCAGTGTCACAACAAAGATCGATGGCTACACCTTC.

The CDR3 is CASNKGQHTGELFF. In DNA, the CDR3 is TGTGCCAGCAACAAGGGACAGCACACCGGGGAGCTGTTTTTT. The chain carries TRBV6-5 and TRBJ2-2; 7 bases are a match to TRBD1. The germline V gene encodes CDR1 MNHEY and CDR2 SVGAGI. V gave up 7 bases and J gave up 3 bases; unmatched junction bases: 5. The CDR3 covers 14 residues.

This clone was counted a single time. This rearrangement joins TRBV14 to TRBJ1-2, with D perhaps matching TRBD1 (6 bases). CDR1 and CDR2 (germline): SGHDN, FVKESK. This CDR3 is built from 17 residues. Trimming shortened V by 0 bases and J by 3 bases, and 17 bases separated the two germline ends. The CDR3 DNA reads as TGTGCCAGCAGCCAAGATCCCGGGGGGCGTATTGACTATGGCTACACCTTC. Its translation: CASSQDPGGRIDYGYTF.

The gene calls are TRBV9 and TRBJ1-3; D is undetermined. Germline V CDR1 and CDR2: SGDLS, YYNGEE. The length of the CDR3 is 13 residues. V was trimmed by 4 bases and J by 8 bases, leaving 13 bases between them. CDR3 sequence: CASSSTGRDTIYF. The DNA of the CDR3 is TGTGCCAGCAGCTCAACCGGGCGGGACACCATATATTTT.

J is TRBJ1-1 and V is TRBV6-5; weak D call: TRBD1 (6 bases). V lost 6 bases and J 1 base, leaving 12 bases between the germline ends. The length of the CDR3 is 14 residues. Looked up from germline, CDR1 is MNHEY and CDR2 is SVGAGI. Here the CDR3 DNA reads TGTGCCAGCAGGGAACAGGGCAAGAACACTGAAGCTTTCTTT. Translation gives CASREQGKNTEAFF.

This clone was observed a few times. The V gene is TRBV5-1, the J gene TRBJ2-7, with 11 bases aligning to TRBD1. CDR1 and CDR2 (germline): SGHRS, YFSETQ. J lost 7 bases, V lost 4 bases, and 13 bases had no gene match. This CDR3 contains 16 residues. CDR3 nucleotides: TGCGCCAGCAGCCAATACTCCGGACAGGGGGCGAGGGAGCAGTACTTC. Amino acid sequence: CASSQYSGQGAREQYF.

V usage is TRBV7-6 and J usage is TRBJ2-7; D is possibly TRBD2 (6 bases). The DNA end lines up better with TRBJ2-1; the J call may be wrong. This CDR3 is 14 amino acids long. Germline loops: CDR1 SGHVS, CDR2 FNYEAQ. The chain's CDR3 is CASSPKGGANEQFF. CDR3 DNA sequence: TGTGCCAGCAGCCCCAAGGGCGGGGCCAATGAGCAGTTCTTC.

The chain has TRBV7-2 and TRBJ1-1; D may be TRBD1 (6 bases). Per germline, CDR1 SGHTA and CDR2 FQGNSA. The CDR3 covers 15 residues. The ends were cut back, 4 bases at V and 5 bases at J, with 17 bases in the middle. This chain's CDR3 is CASSWGRGMGTEAFF. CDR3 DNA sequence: TGTGCCAGCAGCTGGGGCAGGGGTATGGGGACTGAAGCTTTCTTT.

The CDR3 nucleotides are TGTGCCAGCAGTGAACAGGGTACTAGCACAGATACGCAGTATTTT. This translates into CASSEQGTSTDTQYF. The V call is TRBV6-4, the J call TRBJ2-3, with D tentatively TRBD1 (6 bases). The CDR3 extends over 15 amino acids. Germline V gene data show CDR1 as MRHNA and CDR2 as SNTAGT. Trimming stripped 3 bases from V and 0 bases from J, with 10 bases between.

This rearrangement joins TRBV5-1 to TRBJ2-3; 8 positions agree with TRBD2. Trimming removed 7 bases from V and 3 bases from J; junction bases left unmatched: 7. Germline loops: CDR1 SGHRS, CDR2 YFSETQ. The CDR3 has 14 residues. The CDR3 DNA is TGCGCCAGCTCTGACGGGAGGGGAACAGATACGCAGTATTTT. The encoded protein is CASSDGRGTDTQYF.

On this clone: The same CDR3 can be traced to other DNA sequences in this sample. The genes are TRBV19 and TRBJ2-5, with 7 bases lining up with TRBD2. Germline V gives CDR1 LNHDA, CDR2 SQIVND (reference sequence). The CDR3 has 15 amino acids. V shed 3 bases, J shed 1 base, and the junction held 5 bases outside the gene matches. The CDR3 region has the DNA TGTGCCAGTAGTATCGGGTCTAGCGGCCAAGAGACCCAGTACTTC. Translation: CASSIGSSGQETQYF.

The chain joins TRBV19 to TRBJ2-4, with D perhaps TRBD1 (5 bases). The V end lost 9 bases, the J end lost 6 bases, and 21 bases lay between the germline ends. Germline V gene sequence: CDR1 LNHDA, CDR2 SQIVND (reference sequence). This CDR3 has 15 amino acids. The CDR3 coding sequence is TGTGCCAGACCAAAGATCGGCCGCAGGGCAAACATTCAGTACTTC. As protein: CARPKIGRRANIQYF.

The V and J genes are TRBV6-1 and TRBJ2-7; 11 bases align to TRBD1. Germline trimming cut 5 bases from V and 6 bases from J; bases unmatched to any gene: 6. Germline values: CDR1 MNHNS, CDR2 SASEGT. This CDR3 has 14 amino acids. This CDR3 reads CASSYSGQGAEQYF. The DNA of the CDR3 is TGTGCCAGCAGTTATTCAGGACAGGGGGCCGAGCAGTACTTC.

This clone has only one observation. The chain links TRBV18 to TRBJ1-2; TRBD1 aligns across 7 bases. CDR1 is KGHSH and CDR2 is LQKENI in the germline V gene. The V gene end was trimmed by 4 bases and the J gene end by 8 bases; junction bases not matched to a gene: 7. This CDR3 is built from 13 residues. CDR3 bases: TGTGCCAGCTCACAGACAGGGCTCGAGGGCTACACCTTC. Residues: CASSQTGLEGYTF. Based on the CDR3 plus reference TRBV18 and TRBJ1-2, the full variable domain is NAGVMQNPRHLVRRRGQEARLRCSPMKGHSHVYWYRQLPEEGLKFMVYLQKENIIDESGMPKERFSAEFPKEGPSILRIQQVVRGDSAAYFCASSQTGLEGYTFGSGTRLTVV.

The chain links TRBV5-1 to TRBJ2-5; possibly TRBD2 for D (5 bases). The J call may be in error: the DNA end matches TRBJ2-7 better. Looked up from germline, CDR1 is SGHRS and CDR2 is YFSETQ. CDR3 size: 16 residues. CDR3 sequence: CASSLAGKQLSYEQYF. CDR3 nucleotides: TGCGCCAGCAGCTTGGCGGGGAAGCAGCTCTCCTACGAGCAGTACTTC.

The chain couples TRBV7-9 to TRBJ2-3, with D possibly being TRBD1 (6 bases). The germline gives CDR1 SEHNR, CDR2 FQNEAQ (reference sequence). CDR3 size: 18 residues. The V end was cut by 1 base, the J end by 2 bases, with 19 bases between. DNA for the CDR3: TGTGCCAGCAGCTTAGTTCCAGGGGCCACTCCTGCCACAGATACGCAGTATTTT. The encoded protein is CASSLVPGATPATDTQYF.

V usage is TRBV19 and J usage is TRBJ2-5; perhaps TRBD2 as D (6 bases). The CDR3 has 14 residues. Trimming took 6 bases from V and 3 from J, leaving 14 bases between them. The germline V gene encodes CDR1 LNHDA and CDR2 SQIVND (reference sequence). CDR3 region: CASRKAGPEETQYF. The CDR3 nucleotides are TGTGCCAGTAGAAAAGCGGGCCCCGAAGAGACCCAGTACTTC.

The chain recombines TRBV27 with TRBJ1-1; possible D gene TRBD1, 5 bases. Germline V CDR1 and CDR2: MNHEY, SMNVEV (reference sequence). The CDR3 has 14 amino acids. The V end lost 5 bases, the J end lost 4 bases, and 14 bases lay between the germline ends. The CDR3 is CASSPQGVVTEAFF. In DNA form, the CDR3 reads TGTGCCAGCAGTCCCCAGGGTGTGGTCACTGAAGCTTTCTTT.

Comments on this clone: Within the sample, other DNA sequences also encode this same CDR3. This CDR3 is CASSLGPSGAARELFF. The CDR3 nucleotides are TGCGCCAGCAGCTTAGGGCCTAGCGGGGCCGCAAGGGAGCTGTTTTTT. The chain carries TRBV5-1 and TRBJ2-2; 9 bases match TRBD2. Germline V gene sequence: CDR1 SGHRS, CDR2 YFSETQ. There are 16 residues in the CDR3. V lost 2 bases and J lost 9; bases outside the gene matches: 11.

CDR3 region: CASSVGQGGRGGYTF. For the CDR3, the DNA is TGTGCCAGCAGCGTGGGACAGGGCGGGAGAGGTGGCTACACCTTC. The chain joins TRBV9 to TRBJ1-2, with TRBD1 matching over 9 bases. Germline V gives CDR1 SGDLS, CDR2 YYNGEE. CDR3 length equals 15 residues. V trimming: 2 bases; J trimming: 7 bases; junction bases outside the gene matches: 9.

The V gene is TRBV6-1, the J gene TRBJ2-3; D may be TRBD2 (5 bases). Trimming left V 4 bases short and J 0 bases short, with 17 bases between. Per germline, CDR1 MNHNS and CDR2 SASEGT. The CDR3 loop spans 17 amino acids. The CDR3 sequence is CASSGSGYATSTDTQYF. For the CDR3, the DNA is TGTGCCAGCAGTGGGTCGGGATATGCAACTAGCACAGATACGCAGTATTTT.

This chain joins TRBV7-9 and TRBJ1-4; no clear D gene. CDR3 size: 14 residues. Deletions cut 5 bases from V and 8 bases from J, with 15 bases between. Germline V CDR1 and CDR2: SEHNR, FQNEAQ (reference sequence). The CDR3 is CASSHPQAPEKLFF. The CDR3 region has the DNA TGTGCCAGCAGCCACCCTCAAGCACCAGAAAAACTGTTTTTT. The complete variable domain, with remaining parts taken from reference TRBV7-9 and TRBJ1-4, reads DTGVSQNPRHKITKRGQNVTFRCDPISEHNRLYWYRQTLGQGPEFLTYFQNEAQLEKSRLLSDRFSAERPKGSFSTLEIQRTEQGDSAMYLCASSHPQAPEKLFFGSGTQLSVL.

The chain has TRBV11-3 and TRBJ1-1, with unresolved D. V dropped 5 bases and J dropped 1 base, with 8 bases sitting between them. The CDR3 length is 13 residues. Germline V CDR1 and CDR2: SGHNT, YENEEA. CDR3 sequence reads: CASSHNRNTEAFF. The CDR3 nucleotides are TGTGCCAGCAGCCACAACAGGAACACTGAAGCTTTCTTT.

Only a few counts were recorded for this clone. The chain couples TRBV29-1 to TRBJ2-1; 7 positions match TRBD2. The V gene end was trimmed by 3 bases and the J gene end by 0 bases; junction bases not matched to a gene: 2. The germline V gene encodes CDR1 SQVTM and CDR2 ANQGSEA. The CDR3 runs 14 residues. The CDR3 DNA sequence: TGCAGCGTTGATGGCGGGAGCTCCTACAATGAGCAGTTCTTC. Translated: CSVDGGSSYNEQFF.

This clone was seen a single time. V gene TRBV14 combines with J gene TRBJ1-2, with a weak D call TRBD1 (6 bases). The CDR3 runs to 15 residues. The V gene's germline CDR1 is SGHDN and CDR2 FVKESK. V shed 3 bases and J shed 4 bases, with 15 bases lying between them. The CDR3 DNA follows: TGTGCCAGCAGCCATGACAGGACCCCCTTCTATGGCTACACCTTC. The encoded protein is CASSHDRTPFYGYTF. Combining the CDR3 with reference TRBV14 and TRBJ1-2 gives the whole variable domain EAGVTQFPSHSVIEKGQTVTLRCDPISGHDNLYWYRRVMGKEIKFLLHFVKESKQDESGMPNNRFLAERTGGTYSTLKVQPAELEDSGVYFCASSHDRTPFYGYTFGSGTRLTVV.

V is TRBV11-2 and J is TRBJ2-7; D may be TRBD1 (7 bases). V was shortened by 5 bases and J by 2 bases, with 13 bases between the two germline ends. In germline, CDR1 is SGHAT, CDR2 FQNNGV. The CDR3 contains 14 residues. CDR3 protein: CASSRGTETYEQYF. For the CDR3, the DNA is TGTGCCAGCAGCCGGGGGACAGAAACCTACGAGCAGTACTTC.

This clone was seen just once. The CDR3 DNA reads as TGCAGCGGGGGAGGTAGCGGGAGTCAGACAGATACGCAGTATTTT. This gives the protein CSGGGSGSQTDTQYF. The gene calls are TRBV29-1 and TRBJ2-3, with 9 bases that match TRBD2. Germline V lookup: CDR1 SQVTM, CDR2 ANQGSEA. The CDR3 extends over 15 amino acids. V dropped 7 bases and J dropped 3; count of bases not matched to a gene: 11.

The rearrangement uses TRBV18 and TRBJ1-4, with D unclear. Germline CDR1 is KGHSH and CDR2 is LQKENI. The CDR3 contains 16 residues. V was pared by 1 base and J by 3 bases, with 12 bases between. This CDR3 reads CASSPQDGLANEKLFF. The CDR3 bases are TGTGCCAGCTCACCACAGGACGGACTAGCTAATGAAAAACTGTTTTTT.

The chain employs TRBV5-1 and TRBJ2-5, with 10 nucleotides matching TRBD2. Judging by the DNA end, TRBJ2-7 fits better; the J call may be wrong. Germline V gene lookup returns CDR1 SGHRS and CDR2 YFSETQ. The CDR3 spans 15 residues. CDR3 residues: CASSHSSGSWYEQYF. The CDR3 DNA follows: TGCGCCAGCAGCCATTCTAGCGGGAGCTGGTACGAGCAGTACTTC.